Listed here are 15 T cell receptor beta chains from one sample, sequenced in a study of blood T cell repertoires in COVID-19. Clones were read by immunoSEQ multiplex PCR, and TCRdb kept only the in-frame ones, dropping some. The sample records about 97,000 clones, about 72% being singletons. Source material: peripheral blood. The receptors shown here come from a man in his fifties or sixties with active or convalescent COVID-19.

J is TRBJ1-1 and V is TRBV5-1; D is unresolved. The CDR3 sequence is 13 residues long. The V and J ends lost 5 bases and 2 bases respectively, with 10 bases between them. Per the germline V gene, CDR1 is SGHRS and CDR2 is YFSETQ. CDR3 sequence: CASSMNRNTEAFF. The DNA for the CDR3 is TGCGCCAGCAGTATGAACAGAAACACTGAAGCTTTCTTT.

A single count supports this clone. The chain combines TRBV2 with TRBJ2-1, with TRBD2 matching 12 bases. Germline CDR1 is SNHLY and CDR2 is FYNNEI. This CDR3 is built from 17 residues. After removal of 6 bases from V and 6 bases from J, the junction contained 12 bases not matched to a gene. The CDR3 reads CASSTFPRTSGINEQFF. CDR3 bases: TGTGCCAGCAGCACCTTTCCTAGGACTAGCGGGATCAATGAGCAGTTCTTC.

The chain has TRBV30 and TRBJ1-1; D unresolved. CDR1 and CDR2 from the germline V gene are GTSNPN and SVGIG (reference sequence). The CDR3 runs 14 residues. Trimming pared 1 base from V and 5 bases from J, leaving 14 bases between. The CDR3 region is CAWSEAAGFTEAFF. CDR3 sequence (DNA): TGTGCCTGGAGTGAAGCAGCGGGTTTTACTGAAGCTTTCTTT.

The rearrangement links TRBV29-1 to TRBJ2-1; 11 bases are a match to TRBD2. The CDR3 spans 16 residues. Germline CDR1 SQVTM, CDR2 ANQGSEA. Trimming removed 1 base from V and 10 bases from J; junction bases left unmatched: 12. The chain's CDR3 is CSVEGDISGRAGEQFF. CDR3 nucleotide sequence: TGCAGCGTTGAAGGGGACATTAGCGGGAGGGCAGGGGAGCAGTTCTTC.

V gene TRBV24-1 combines with J gene TRBJ2-1, with TRBD1 as a possible D gene (6 bases). Germline assignment: CDR1 KGHDR and CDR2 SFDVKD. This CDR3 spans 12 amino acids. V lost 7 bases and J lost 4, with 7 bases in between. CDR3 in amino acids: CATSGQYNEQFF. The CDR3 DNA reads as TGTGCCACCAGCGGACAGTACAATGAGCAGTTCTTC.

The rearrangement joins TRBV7-9 to TRBJ2-1; a possible D gene is TRBD2 (7 bases). This CDR3 region has 14 residues. V lost 1 base, J lost 6 bases, and 10 bases lay in between. Germline V gives CDR1 SEHNR, CDR2 FQNEAQ (reference sequence). The CDR3, as DNA: TGTGCCAGCAGCTTAGTGGGAGGGGGCAATGAGCAGTTCTTC. Translation gives CASSLVGGGNEQFF.

This chain uses TRBV18 with TRBJ1-1; D is ambiguous. Trimming removed 3 bases at V and 0 bases at J, with 8 bases between. In germline, CDR1 is KGHSH, CDR2 LQKENI. This CDR3 region has 14 residues. The CDR3 coding sequence is TGTGCCAGCTCACCTCCCTCAGTGAACACTGAAGCTTTCTTT. This codes for CASSPPSVNTEAFF.

By sample share, this clone is medium-sized. J is TRBJ1-6 and V is TRBV5-1; 7 nucleotides match TRBD1. V lost 0 bases, J lost 5 bases, and 11 bases stayed unmatched. The CDR3 is 18 residues long. CDR1 and CDR2 (germline): SGHRS, YFSETQ. The chain's CDR3 is CASSLEFRSGGNNSPLHF. CDR3 DNA: TGCGCCAGCAGCTTGGAGTTTCGCTCAGGGGGTAATAATTCACCCCTCCACTTT. Full variable domain (outside the CDR3, taken from reference TRBV5-1 and TRBJ1-6): KAGVTQTPRYLIKTRGQQVTLSCSPISGHRSVSWYQQTPGQGLQFLFEYFSETQRNKGNFPGRFSGRQFSNSRSEMNVSTLELGDSALYLCASSLEFRSGGNNSPLHFGNGTRLTVT.

The genes are TRBV19 and TRBJ2-7, with a weak D call TRBD1 (6 bases). CDR1 and CDR2 (germline): LNHDA, SQIVND (reference sequence). The V end lost 3 bases, the J end lost 6 bases, and 12 bases lay between the germline ends. This CDR3 has 13 amino acids. The CDR3 sequence is CASSMKGDTEQYV. CDR3 nucleotides: TGTGCCAGTAGTATGAAGGGGGATACCGAGCAGTACGTC.

This clone was counted only a few times. This chain joins TRBV7-8 and TRBJ1-2; 7 bases are a match to TRBD1. CDR1 and CDR2 from the germline V gene are SGHVS and FQNEAQ. Trimming removed 5 bases from V and 8 bases from J; junction bases left unmatched: 5. This CDR3 has 12 residues. CDR3 sequence: CASSPTGTGYTF. DNA for the CDR3: TGTGCCAGCAGCCCGACAGGGACCGGCTACACCTTC.

DNA of the CDR3: TGCGCCAGCAGCCCTACTAGCGGGAGGGCCGGTGAGCAGTTCTTC. Translation gives CASSPTSGRAGEQFF. The chain uses TRBV4-3 and TRBJ2-1; 13 positions match TRBD2. V lost 4 bases to trimming and J lost 9 bases; unmatched junction nucleotides: 6. Germline V gene lookup returns CDR1 LGHNA and CDR2 YSLEER. The CDR3 sequence is 15 residues long.

J is TRBJ2-3 and V is TRBV19; maybe TRBD2 (6 bases). Trimming pared 5 bases from V and 2 bases from J, leaving 11 bases between. The CDR3 is made up of 14 amino acids. Germline V gene sequence: CDR1 LNHDA, CDR2 SQIVND (reference sequence). The CDR3 bases are TGTGCCAGTAGTTCGGGACTTTTCACAGATACGCAGTATTTT. Residues: CASSSGLFTDTQYF. The full variable domain, in which reference TRBV19 and TRBJ2-3 provide the parts outside the CDR3, is DGGITQSPKYLFRKEGQNVTLSCEQNLNHDAMYWYRQDPGQGLRLIYYSQIVNDFQKGDIAEGYSVSREKKESFPLTVTSAQKNPTAFYLCASSSGLFTDTQYFGPGTRLTVL.

The V gene is TRBV6-5, the J gene TRBJ1-2, with a tentative D call TRBD1 (6 bases). This CDR3 is built from 16 residues. The V end was cut by 2 bases, the J end by 3 bases, with 16 bases between. Germline V gives CDR1 MNHEY, CDR2 SVGAGI. In DNA, the CDR3 is TGTGCCAGCAGTTACCAGCGGGGAGGGGGATACTATGGCTACACCTTC. This gives the protein CASSYQRGGGYYGYTF.

This rearrangement joins TRBV6-5 to TRBJ2-3, with TRBD1 matching 7 bases. After removal of 4 bases from V and 2 bases from J, the junction contained 6 bases not matched to a gene. Germline CDR1 and CDR2: MNHEY and SVGAGI. The CDR3 totals 15 residues. This CDR3 reads CASSSDRENTDTQYF. The CDR3 DNA reads as TGTGCCAGCAGTTCTGACAGGGAGAACACAGATACGCAGTATTTT.

The V call is TRBV16, the J call TRBJ2-7; D perhaps matches TRBD1 (5 bases). V gave up 1 base and J gave up 1 base, with 11 bases separating them. In germline, CDR1 is KGHSY, CDR2 FQNENV. The CDR3 extends over 15 amino acids. The CDR3 DNA reads TGTGCCAGCAGCCAATTGGAACAGGCGTCCTACGAGCAGTACGTC. Translation: CASSQLEQASYEQYV.